This passage covers 6 T cell receptor beta chains from one sample sequenced in a study of blood T cell repertoires in COVID-19. TCRdb's table, derived via immunoSEQ multiplex PCR, lists solely in-frame clones and lacks some. The data show hundreds of thousands of clones, 80% to 90% seen once. Sequenced: peripheral blood. The source is a man in his forties with acute or convalescent COVID-19.

The V call is TRBV27, the J call TRBJ1-4; 12 bases are a match to TRBD1. There are 15 residues in the CDR3. Trimming took 4 bases from V and 7 from J; bases not matched to a gene: 4. Per the germline V gene, CDR1 is MNHEY and CDR2 is SMNVEV (reference sequence). The CDR3 loop reads CASSSPGQGAEKLFF. The CDR3 DNA reads TGTGCCAGCAGTTCTCCGGGACAGGGGGCTGAAAAACTGTTTTTT.

Only one count was recorded for this clone. The chain links TRBV28 to TRBJ2-3; 9 nucleotides align to TRBD2. V shed 4 bases, J shed 0 bases, and the junction held 8 bases outside the gene matches. The CDR3 extends over 17 amino acids. Germline values: CDR1 MDHEN, CDR2 SYDVKM. The DNA for the CDR3 is TGTGCCAGCAGTTCACTAGCGGGCGGGACTAGCACAGATACGCAGTATTTT. It specifies CASSSLAGGTSTDTQYF. The full variable domain, rest sourced from reference TRBV28 and TRBJ2-3, is DVKVTQSSRYLVKRTGEKVFLECVQDMDHENMFWYRQDPGLGLRLIYFSYDVKMKEKGDIPEGYSVSREKKERFSLILESASTNQTSMYLCASSSLAGGTSTDTQYFGPGTRLTVL.

This chain links TRBV9 with TRBJ1-6; the D gene is possibly TRBD1 (5 bases). The V gene's germline CDR1 is SGDLS and CDR2 YYNGEE. Trimming pared 0 bases from V and 1 base from J, leaving 8 bases between. The CDR3 has 16 amino acids. The CDR3 here is CASSVDRGSYNSPLHF. In nucleotides, the CDR3 is TGTGCCAGCAGCGTAGATCGGGGGTCCTATAATTCACCCCTCCACTTT.

The chain links TRBV6-5 to TRBJ1-2, with D uncertain. Germline CDR1 reads MNHEY; CDR2 reads SVGAGI. The CDR3 covers 14 residues. V lost 4 bases to trimming and J lost 8 bases, with 17 bases between them. The CDR3 DNA reads TGTGCCAGCAGTTTCCCAGGAGGCAGCCAAGGCTACACCTTC. It is translated as CASSFPGGSQGYTF.

The gene calls are TRBV6-2 or TRBV6-3 and TRBJ1-1; D unresolved. This CDR3 has 13 amino acids. In germline, CDR1 is MNHEY, CDR2 SVGEGT. With 2 bases removed from V and 1 base from J, the gap between germline ends came to 5 bases. CDR3: CASSYAGNTEAFF. The CDR3 nucleotides are TGTGCCAGCAGTTACGCAGGGAACACTGAAGCTTTCTTT.

The chain employs TRBV3-1 (or the pseudogene TRBV3-2) and TRBJ2-7; no clear D gene. CDR1 is LGHDT and CDR2 is YNNKEL in the germline V gene (reference sequence). V lost 0 bases to trimming and J lost 5 bases, with 8 bases between them. The CDR3 spans 13 residues. The CDR3 is CASSQDFSDEQYF. The CDR3, as DNA: TGTGCCAGCAGCCAAGATTTCAGTGACGAGCAGTACTTC.